The 18 T cell receptor beta chains listed next were all sequenced from one sample in a study of beta chain features in type 1 diabetes. Expressed TCRB transcripts got sequenced, as all isolated RNA was reverse transcribed. Produced via immunoSEQ multiplex PCR; TCRdb's table is partial and in-frame only. The data show approximately 400,000 clones, about 14% seen once. The sequencing input was naive CD4+ T cells from blood. Receptors originate from a woman aged 18-29 years in good health.

This clone was picked up a small number of times. This chain links TRBV29-1 with TRBJ2-3, with D hard to call. Germline V CDR1 and CDR2: SQVTM, ANQGSEA. V was pared by 5 bases and J by 3 bases, with 9 bases between. CDR3 length equals 12 residues. The CDR3 loop is CSVLEITDTQYF. The DNA of the CDR3 is TGCAGCGTTCTAGAAATTACAGATACGCAGTATTTT.

This chain joins TRBV11-2 and TRBJ2-1, with 12 bases lining up with TRBD2. Germline values: CDR1 SGHAT, CDR2 FQNNGV. Losses at the gene ends were 5 bases for V and 6 bases for J; bases not matched to a gene: 5. The CDR3 runs to 15 residues. CDR3 in DNA: TGTGCCAGCAGCACCCTAGCGGGAGGGCCCAATGAGCAGTTCTTC. It encodes CASSTLAGGPNEQFF.

This rearrangement joins TRBV15 to TRBJ1-1, with D possibly TRBD1 on 5 matching bases. CDR1 and CDR2 (germline): LNHNV, YYDKDF (reference sequence). V was clipped by 0 bases and J by 0 bases, with 11 bases between them. This CDR3 is built from 16 residues. CDR3 coding DNA: TGTGCCACCAGCAGAGATTTACAGGAGATGAACACTGAAGCTTTCTTT. The encoded protein is CATSRDLQEMNTEAFF.

This clone has only a few counts. The V call is TRBV7-2, the J call TRBJ2-1; D possibly corresponds to TRBD2 (6 bases). Germline CDR1 is SGHTA and CDR2 is FQGNSA. The CDR3 runs to 13 residues. Trimming removed 3 bases at V and 7 bases at J, with 10 bases between. The CDR3 nucleotides read TGTGCCAGCAGCTTCCGCGGGAAGAATGAGCAGTTCTTC. It codes for CASSFRGKNEQFF.

This clone was counted a few times. The J gene is TRBJ2-3, the V gene TRBV6-4; D call uncertain. Germline V gives CDR1 MRHNA, CDR2 SNTAGT. Trimming took off 2 bases at V and 8 bases at J, with 11 bases between the two ends. The CDR3 totals 13 residues. CDR3: CASSDGLLRTQYF. The CDR3 bases are TGTGCCAGCAGTGACGGGCTCCTCCGTACGCAGTATTTT.

The chain has TRBV29-1 and TRBJ2-7, with 9 bases identical to TRBD2. V lost 6 bases and J lost 5; bases outside the gene matches: 11. The germline gives CDR1 SQVTM, CDR2 ANQGSEA. This CDR3 is built from 14 residues. The CDR3 sequence is CSVLGSGSTDEQYF. CDR3 DNA sequence: TGCAGCGTCCTAGGTAGCGGGAGTACGGACGAGCAGTACTTC.

This clone showed up just a few times. The chain carries TRBV30 and TRBJ2-1; TRBD1 aligns across 10 bases. V trimming: 4 bases; J trimming: 9 bases; junction bases outside the gene matches: 6. The germline gives CDR1 GTSNPN, CDR2 SVGIG (reference sequence). This CDR3 spans 13 amino acids. In nucleotides, the CDR3 is TGTGCCTGGATTAGGGGACAGGGGCTTGAGCAGTTCTTC. This codes for CAWIRGQGLEQFF.

This clone has only a few counts. The V and J genes are TRBV28 and TRBJ2-7; D may be TRBD2 (6 bases). Deletions cut 2 bases from V and 3 bases from J, with 20 bases between. The CDR3 is 17 residues long. From germline, CDR1 is MDHEN and CDR2 SYDVKM. DNA of the CDR3: TGTGCCAGCAGTTTACTTGCGGGACCCCACCCTCTCTACGAGCAGTACTTC. It is translated as CASSLLAGPHPLYEQYF.

This clone was detected only a few times. The CDR3 sequence: CASSGSSGGVYEQYF. DNA of the CDR3: TGTGCCAGCAGTGGCTCTAGCGGAGGGGTCTACGAGCAGTACTTC. V and J are TRBV6-5 and TRBJ2-7; 7 bases align to TRBD2. Germline V gene lookup returns CDR1 MNHEY and CDR2 SVGAGI. J gave up 3 bases and V 5 bases, and 10 bases lay outside the gene matches. The CDR3 totals 15 residues.

This clone was counted between two and nine times. The V gene is TRBV13, the J gene TRBJ2-1; TRBD1 matches 7 bases. The CDR3 runs to 14 residues. Germline V gene lookup returns CDR1 PRHDT and CDR2 FYEKMQ (reference sequence). V lost 3 bases to trimming and J lost 10 bases; unmatched junction nucleotides: 9. The CDR3 coding sequence is TGTGCCAGCAGCTTGCTGGACAGGCCCCAGGAGCAGTTCTTC. Translation: CASSLLDRPQEQFF.

This clone was observed a handful of times. The DNA of the CDR3 is TGTGCCACCAGCCCCAGCGGACCACCCTACAATGAGCAGTTCTTC. It specifies CATSPSGPPYNEQFF. This rearrangement joins TRBV15 to TRBJ2-1, with D possibly matching TRBD2 (5 bases). The germline V gene encodes CDR1 LNHNV and CDR2 YYDKDF (reference sequence). Trimming shortened V by 5 bases and J by 2 bases, and 13 bases separated the two germline ends. The CDR3 has 15 amino acids.

The chain carries TRBV5-1 and TRBJ1-2; D is unclear. Germline values: CDR1 SGHRS, CDR2 YFSETQ. The CDR3 runs 12 residues. The V end was cut by 0 bases, the J end by 6 bases, with 6 bases between. The DNA for the CDR3 is TGCGCCAGCAGCTTGGGAGTAGATGGCTACACCTTC. Amino acids: CASSLGVDGYTF. The entire variable domain, with the rest obtained from reference TRBV5-1 and TRBJ1-2, is as follows: KAGVTQTPRYLIKTRGQQVTLSCSPISGHRSVSWYQQTPGQGLQFLFEYFSETQRNKGNFPGRFSGRQFSNSRSEMNVSTLELGDSALYLCASSLGVDGYTFGSGTRLTVV.

The genes are TRBV28 and TRBJ2-7; 10 bases line up with TRBD2. The ends lost 4 bases at V and 3 bases at J; junction bases unmatched: 9. Germline lookup yields CDR1 MDHEN and CDR2 SYDVKM. This CDR3 comprises 16 residues. CDR3 protein: CASSSPTSGFNYEQYF. The CDR3 DNA sequence: TGTGCCAGCAGTTCCCCGACTAGCGGGTTTAACTACGAGCAGTACTTC.

This clone has more than one count but fewer than ten. The CDR3 is CASSRMDWTGFKETQYF. The CDR3 nucleotides are TGCGCCAGCAGCCGGATGGACTGGACAGGGTTTAAGGAGACCCAGTACTTC. The chain uses TRBV4-1 and TRBJ2-5, with 8 bases fitting TRBD1. The CDR3 runs to 17 residues. The germline V gene encodes CDR1 MGHRA and CDR2 YSYEKL. V lost 4 bases and J lost 5; bases outside the gene matches: 15.

The chain employs TRBV19 and TRBJ1-1; D not certain. The germline V and J ends were trimmed by 0 bases and 1 base, with 12 bases remaining between them. Germline CDR1 and CDR2: LNHDA and SQIVND (reference sequence). There are 16 residues in the CDR3. The CDR3 DNA follows: TGTGCCAGTAGTATAGAGAGTACGGCGGCGAACACTGAAGCTTTCTTT. This sequence encodes CASSIESTAANTEAFF.

This clone has a handful of counts. The rearrangement links TRBV15 to TRBJ1-1; D gene uncertain. The germline V gene encodes CDR1 LNHNV and CDR2 YYDKDF (reference sequence). Trimming stripped 0 bases from V and 6 bases from J, with 11 bases between. The length of the CDR3 is 14 residues. CDR3: CATSRDPRSPEAFF. DNA of the CDR3: TGTGCCACCAGCAGAGATCCCCGGAGCCCTGAAGCTTTCTTT.

This clone has a handful of counts. The rearrangement links TRBV7-9 to TRBJ2-2; the D is unclear. The CDR3 contains 14 residues. The germline gives CDR1 SEHNR, CDR2 FQNEAQ (reference sequence). V was trimmed by 1 base and J by 6 bases, leaving 9 bases between them. The CDR3 DNA follows: TGTGCCAGCAGCTTAGAACGAGTGGCCGGGGAGCTGTTTTTT. This translates into CASSLERVAGELFF. The complete variable domain, with remaining parts taken from reference TRBV7-9 and TRBJ2-2, reads DTGVSQNPRHKITKRGQNVTFRCDPISEHNRLYWYRQTLGQGPEFLTYFQNEAQLEKSRLLSDRFSAERPKGSFSTLEIQRTEQGDSAMYLCASSLERVAGELFFGEGSRLTVL.

The CDR3 region has the DNA TGTGCCAGCAGCTTAGGCAGGGGTTACCAGCCCCAGCATTTT. It yields the protein CASSLGRGYQPQHF. This rearrangement joins TRBV7-8 to TRBJ1-5, with a tentative D call TRBD1 (6 bases). The germline V and J ends were trimmed by 1 base and 7 bases, with 11 bases remaining between them. The germline CDR1 and CDR2 sequences are SGHVS and FQNEAQ. The CDR3 runs 14 residues.